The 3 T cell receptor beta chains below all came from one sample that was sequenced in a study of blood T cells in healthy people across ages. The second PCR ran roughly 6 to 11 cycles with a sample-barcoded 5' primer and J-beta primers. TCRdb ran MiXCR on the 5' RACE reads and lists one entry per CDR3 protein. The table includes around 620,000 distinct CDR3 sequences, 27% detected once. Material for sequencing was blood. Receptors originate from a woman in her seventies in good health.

The CDR3 nucleotides read TGTGCCAGCAGCCAAGAGGGGCGAGGAGCCAAAAACATTCAGTACTTC. Its protein is CASSQEGRGAKNIQYF. V and J are TRBV3-1 and TRBJ2-4; D perhaps matches TRBD1 (5 bases). Looked up from germline, CDR1 is LGHDT and CDR2 is YNNKEL (reference sequence). Between the trimmed V and J ends, which lost 0 bases and 0 bases, there was a span of 9 bases. CDR3 length: 16 amino acids. Variable domain in full (rest from reference TRBV3-1 and TRBJ2-4): DTAVSQTPKYLVTQMGNDKSIKCEQNLGHDTMYWYKQDSKKFLKIMFSYNNKELIINETVPNRFSPKSPDKAHLNLHINSLELGDSAVYFCASSQEGRGAKNIQYFGAGTRLSVL.

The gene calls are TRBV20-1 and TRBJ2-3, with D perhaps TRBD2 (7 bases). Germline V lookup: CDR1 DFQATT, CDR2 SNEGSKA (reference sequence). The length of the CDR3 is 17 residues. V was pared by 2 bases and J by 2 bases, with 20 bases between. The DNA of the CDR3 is TGCAGTGCTAGAACCTGGGGGGGCCCGGGGAACACAGATACGCAGTATTTT. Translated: CSARTWGGPGNTDTQYF.

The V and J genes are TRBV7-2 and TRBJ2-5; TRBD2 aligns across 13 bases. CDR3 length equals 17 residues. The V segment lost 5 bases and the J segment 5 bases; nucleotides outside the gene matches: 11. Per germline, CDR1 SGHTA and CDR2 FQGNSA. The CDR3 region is CASSPPRTSGSEETQYF. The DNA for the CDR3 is TGTGCCAGCAGCCCTCCTAGGACTAGCGGGAGTGAGGAGACCCAGTACTTC.